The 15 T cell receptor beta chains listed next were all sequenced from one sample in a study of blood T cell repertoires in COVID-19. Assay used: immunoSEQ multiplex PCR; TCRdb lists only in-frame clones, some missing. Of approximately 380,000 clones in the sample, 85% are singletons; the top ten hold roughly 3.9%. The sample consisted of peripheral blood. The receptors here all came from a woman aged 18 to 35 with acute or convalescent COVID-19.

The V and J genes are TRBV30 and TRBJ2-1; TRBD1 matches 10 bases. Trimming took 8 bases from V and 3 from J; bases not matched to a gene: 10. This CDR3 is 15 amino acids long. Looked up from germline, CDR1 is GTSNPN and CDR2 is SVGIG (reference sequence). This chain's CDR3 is CAQGGGTGVYNEQFF. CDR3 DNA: TGTGCCCAAGGAGGGGGGACAGGGGTCTACAATGAGCAGTTCTTC.

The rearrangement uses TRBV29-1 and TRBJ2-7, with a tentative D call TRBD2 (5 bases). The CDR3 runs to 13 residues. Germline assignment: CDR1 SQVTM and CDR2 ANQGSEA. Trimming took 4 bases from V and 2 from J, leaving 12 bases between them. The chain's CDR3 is CSVGQLATYEQYF. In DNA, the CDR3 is TGCAGCGTTGGGCAGCTAGCTACCTACGAGCAGTACTTC.

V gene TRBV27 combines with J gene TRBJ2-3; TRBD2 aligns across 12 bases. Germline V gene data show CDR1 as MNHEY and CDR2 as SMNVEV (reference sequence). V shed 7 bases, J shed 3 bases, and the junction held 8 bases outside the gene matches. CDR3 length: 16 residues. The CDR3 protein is CASTGGLAGLTDTQYF. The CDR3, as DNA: TGTGCCAGCACCGGAGGACTAGCGGGGTTGACAGATACGCAGTATTTT.

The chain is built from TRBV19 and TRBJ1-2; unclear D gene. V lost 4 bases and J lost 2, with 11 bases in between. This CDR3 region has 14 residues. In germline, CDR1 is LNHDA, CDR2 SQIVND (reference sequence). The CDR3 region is CASSTKPENYGYTF. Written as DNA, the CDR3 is TGTGCCAGTAGTACCAAGCCCGAAAACTATGGCTACACCTTC. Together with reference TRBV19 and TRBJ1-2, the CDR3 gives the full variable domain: DGGITQSPKYLFRKEGQNVTLSCEQNLNHDAMYWYRQDPGQGLRLIYYSQIVNDFQKGDIAEGYSVSREKKESFPLTVTSAQKNPTAFYLCASSTKPENYGYTFGSGTRLTVV.

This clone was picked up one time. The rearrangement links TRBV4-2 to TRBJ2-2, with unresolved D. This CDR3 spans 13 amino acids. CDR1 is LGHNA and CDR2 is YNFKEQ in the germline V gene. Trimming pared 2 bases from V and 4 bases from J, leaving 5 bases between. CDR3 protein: CASSQLSTGELFF. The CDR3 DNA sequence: TGTGCCAGCAGCCAACTGAGCACCGGGGAGCTGTTTTTT.

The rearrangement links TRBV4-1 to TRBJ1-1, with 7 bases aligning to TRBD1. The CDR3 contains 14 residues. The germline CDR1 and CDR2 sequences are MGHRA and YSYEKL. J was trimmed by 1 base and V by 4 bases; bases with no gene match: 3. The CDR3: CASSRRTGNTEAFF. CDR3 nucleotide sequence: TGCGCCAGCAGCCGACGGACAGGGAACACTGAAGCTTTCTTT.

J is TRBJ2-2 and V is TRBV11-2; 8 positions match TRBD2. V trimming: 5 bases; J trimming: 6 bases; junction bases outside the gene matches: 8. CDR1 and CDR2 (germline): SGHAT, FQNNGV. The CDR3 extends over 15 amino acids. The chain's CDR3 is CASSQRRGEAGELFF. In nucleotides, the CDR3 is TGTGCCAGCAGCCAAAGGCGGGGGGAGGCCGGGGAGCTGTTTTTT.

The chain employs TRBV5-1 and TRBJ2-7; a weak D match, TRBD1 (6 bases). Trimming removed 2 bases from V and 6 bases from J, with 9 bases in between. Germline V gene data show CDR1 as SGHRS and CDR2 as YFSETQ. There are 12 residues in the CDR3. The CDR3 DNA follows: TGCGCCAGCAGCTTAACAGGGAGCGAGCAGTACTTC. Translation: CASSLTGSEQYF.

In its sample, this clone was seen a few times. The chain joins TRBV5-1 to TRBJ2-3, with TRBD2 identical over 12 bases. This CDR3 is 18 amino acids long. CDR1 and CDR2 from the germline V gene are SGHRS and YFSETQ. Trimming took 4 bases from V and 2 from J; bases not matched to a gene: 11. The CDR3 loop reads CASSTGRLAGVATDTQYF. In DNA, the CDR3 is TGCGCCAGCAGCACAGGAAGACTAGCGGGAGTCGCCACAGATACGCAGTATTTT.

The CDR3 protein is CASKQGGTPLHF. CDR3 nucleotides: TGTGCCAGTAAACAGGGCGGAACACCCCTCCACTTT. The J gene is TRBJ1-6, the V gene TRBV19, with D maybe TRBD1 (6 bases). V lost 7 bases and J 11 bases, leaving 12 bases between the germline ends. The CDR3 spans 12 residues. Germline V gene sequence: CDR1 LNHDA, CDR2 SQIVND (reference sequence).

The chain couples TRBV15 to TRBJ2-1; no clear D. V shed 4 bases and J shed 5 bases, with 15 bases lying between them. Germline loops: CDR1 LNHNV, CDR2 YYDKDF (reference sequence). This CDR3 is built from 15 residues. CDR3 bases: TGTGCCACCAGCACGGATGTTACAGTTAACAATGAGCAGTTCTTC. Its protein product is CATSTDVTVNNEQFF.

Written as DNA, the CDR3 is TGTGCCAGCAGCCAGAACCTGGACAGAATGAACACTGAAGCTTTCTTT. Amino acid sequence: CASSQNLDRMNTEAFF. This sequence joins TRBV14 and TRBJ1-1; weak D call: TRBD1 (6 bases). Germline values: CDR1 SGHDN, CDR2 FVKESK. V was clipped by 3 bases and J by 0 bases, with 14 bases between them. The CDR3 loop spans 16 amino acids.

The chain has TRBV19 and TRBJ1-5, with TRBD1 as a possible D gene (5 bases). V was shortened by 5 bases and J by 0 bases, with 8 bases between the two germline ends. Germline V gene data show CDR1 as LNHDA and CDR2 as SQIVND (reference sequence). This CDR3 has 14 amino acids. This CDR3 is CASSGGDSNQPQHF. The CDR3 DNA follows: TGTGCCAGTAGTGGAGGGGATAGCAATCAGCCCCAGCATTTT.

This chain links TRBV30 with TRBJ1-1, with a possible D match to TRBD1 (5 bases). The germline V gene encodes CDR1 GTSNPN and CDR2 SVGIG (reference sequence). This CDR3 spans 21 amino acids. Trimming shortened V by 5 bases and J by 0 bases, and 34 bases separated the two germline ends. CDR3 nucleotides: TGTGCCTGGGAAACTTCGGGTGCGGGGCCATTCTCCCGCCTCATGAACACTGAAGCTTTCTTT. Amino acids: CAWETSGAGPFSRLMNTEAFF.

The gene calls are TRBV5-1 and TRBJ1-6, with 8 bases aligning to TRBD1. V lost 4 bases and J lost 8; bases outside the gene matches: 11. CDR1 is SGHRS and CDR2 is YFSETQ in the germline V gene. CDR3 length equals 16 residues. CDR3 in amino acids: CASSPHITGGHSPLHF. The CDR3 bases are TGCGCCAGCAGCCCCCACATAACAGGGGGGCATTCACCCCTCCACTTT.